The 7 T cell receptor beta chains below come from one sample, sequenced in a study of T cells expressing NK-cell markers. From the 5' RACE reads, TCRdb lists one entry per CDR3 protein and no DNA. Here the sample table reports some 150,000 distinct CDR3 sequences. Material for sequencing was blood T cells: a sorted CD56 or NKG2C T cell subset, CD4+ or CD8+ T cells, or bulk PBMC T cells (not recorded which). The receptors come from a man younger than 30 in good health.

The chain links TRBV7-6 to TRBJ2-2; TCRdb names TRBD2, which stays unverified in the absence of DNA. From germline, CDR1 is SGHVS and CDR2 FNYEAQ. The CDR3 length is 17 residues. Here the CDR3 reads CASSLALTSGTTGELFF. The full variable domain, rest sourced from reference TRBV7-6 and TRBJ2-2, is GAGVSQSPRYKVTKRGQDVALRCDPISGHVSLYWYRQALGQGPEFLTYFNYEAQQDKSGLPNDRFSAERPEGSISTLTIQRTEQRDSAMYRCASSLALTSGTTGELFFGEGSRLTVL.

The chain uses TRBV6-1 and TRBJ2-4; the TCRdb call, TRBD1, lacks DNA for checking. The CDR3 consists of 16 residues. The germline CDR1 and CDR2 sequences are MNHNS and SASEGT. The CDR3 sequence is CASSGQGAGAKNIQYF.

This chain links TRBV19 with TRBJ1-5. The CDR3 has 13 amino acids. Germline V gene data show CDR1 as LNHDA and CDR2 as SQIVND (reference sequence). The CDR3 protein is CASGEYSNQPQHF.

V and J are TRBV25-1 and TRBJ2-7. Looked up from germline, CDR1 is MGHDK and CDR2 is SYGVNS. The CDR3 is 12 residues long. The CDR3 sequence is CASSGVAYEQYF.

The genes are TRBV12-3 or TRBV12-4 and TRBJ2-5; TCRdb designates TRBD1, a call that cannot be tested without DNA. The CDR3 is 13 residues long. CDR3: CASSLRGPETQYF.

This rearrangement joins TRBV11-2 to TRBJ2-2; the D gene TCRdb calls, TRBD1, cannot be checked with no DNA. The CDR3 contains 19 residues. Per germline, CDR1 SGHAT and CDR2 FQNNGV. CDR3 in amino acids: CASSLRQGFVYGDTGELFF.

V is TRBV27 and J is TRBJ2-3; TCRdb proposes TRBD2, but this gene call is untestable without DNA. The germline CDR1 and CDR2 sequences are MNHEY and SMNVEV (reference sequence). This CDR3 comprises 17 residues. The CDR3 region is CASTATSGRSKADTQYF.